This T cell receptor (beta chain) was sequenced during a study of blood T cell repertoires in COVID-19 (TCRdb year 2020). Some background on the complete study: Samples from collaborators originated in the United States, Italy and Spain and spanned both the acute and convalescent phases of COVID-19. Nearly every sample came with metadata listing a de-identified subject ID, COVID-19 status, age in years and sex. Samples came from the ongoing ImmuneRACE study (first 160 participants) plus 1,254 subjects from 6 global collaborators. The prospective study material was composed of cDNA or gDNA derived from T cells, B-cell-depleted T cells, or PBMCs. The repertoires were released in a freely available public database meant as a resource for research on the immune response to SARS-CoV-2. Deeply sampled blood TCRbeta repertoires from subjects exposed to, actively infected with, or recovered from COVID-19 were included in the dataset. Where available, HLA class I and class II types were taken from metadata supplied by the sample provider and were not determined by assay-based typing. General study outcomes and caveats: The quantity of clinical and demographic metadata differed by source and by participant and was supplied without curation.

CDR1 and CDR2 were assigned from the germline V gene as SGHAT and FQNNGV. Its CDR3 holds 16 amino acids, cysteine through phenylalanine. Kept here is only the CDR3 DNA, which spans 48 bases and is read in frame from base 1. V loses 4 bases at its end and J loses 3 bases; junction bases beyond the gene matches: 5. As for this clone: Its cognate antigen has yet to be identified. Base qualities are missing; no much larger clone stands one base away.

TCRbeta CDR3 regions were amplified from genomic DNA by means of the immunoSEQ Assay, a bias-controlled multiplex PCR. In the authors' own workflow: Within the assay, amplification of reference gene primers was used to estimate how many nucleated cells each sample contained. To quantify the absolute abundance of each unique TCRbeta CDR3 rearrangement, sequence reads were collapsed and filtered. Productive Simpson clonality was computed per sample as the square root of Simpson's diversity index over productive rearrangements. TCRdb re-hosts the immuneACCESS table, in-frame sequences only. Its copies lack some clones; in the studies checked, an unresolved V gene accounts for under half of them, and the cause for the rest is not known. V, J and clone size were drawn from that table, and D and trimming were deduced from the DNA. A total of about 210,000 clones appear in this sample, approximately 85% of them only once. The ten most abundant clones make up roughly 5.1% of the sample.

One collaborating source in Seattle enrolled patients while the patients were actively infected and followed the patients over time throughout the course of disease. Collaborating institutions collected whole blood in K2EDTA tubes following their own protocols. For TCRbeta analysis, collaborators shipped samples in one of three forms: frozen whole blood, isolated PBMCs, or DNA extracted from either of those sample types. Sequencing was carried out using peripheral blood. The rearrangement combines TRBV11-2 with TRBJ2-3; 12 junctional bases match TRBD2. The source is a woman in her 70s with COVID-19, enrolled during active disease. For the CDR3, the sequence is CASSSLAGGITDTQYF. The bases are TGTGCCAGCAGCTCACTAGCGGGAGGAATTACAGATACGCAGTATTTT.